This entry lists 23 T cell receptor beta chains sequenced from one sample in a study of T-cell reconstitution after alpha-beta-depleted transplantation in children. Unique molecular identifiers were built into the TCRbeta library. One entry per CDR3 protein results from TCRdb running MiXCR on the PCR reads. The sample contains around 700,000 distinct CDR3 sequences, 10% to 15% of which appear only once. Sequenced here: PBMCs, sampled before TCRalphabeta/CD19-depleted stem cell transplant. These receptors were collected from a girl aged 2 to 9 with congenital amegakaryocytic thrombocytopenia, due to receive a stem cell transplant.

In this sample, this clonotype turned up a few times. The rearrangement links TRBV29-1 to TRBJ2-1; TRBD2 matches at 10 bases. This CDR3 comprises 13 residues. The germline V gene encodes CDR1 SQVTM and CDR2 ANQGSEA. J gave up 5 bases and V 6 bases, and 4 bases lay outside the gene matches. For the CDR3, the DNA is TGCAGCGTGCTAGCGGGAGTCAACAATGAGCAGTTCTTC. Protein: CSVLAGVNNEQFF.

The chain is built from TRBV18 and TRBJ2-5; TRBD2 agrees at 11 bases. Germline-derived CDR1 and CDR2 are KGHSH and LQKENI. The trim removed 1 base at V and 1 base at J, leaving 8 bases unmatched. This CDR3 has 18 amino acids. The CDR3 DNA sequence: TGTGCCAGCTCACCACAATTCCCCGGGACTAGCGGCCAAGAGACCCAGTACTTC. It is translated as CASSPQFPGTSGQETQYF.

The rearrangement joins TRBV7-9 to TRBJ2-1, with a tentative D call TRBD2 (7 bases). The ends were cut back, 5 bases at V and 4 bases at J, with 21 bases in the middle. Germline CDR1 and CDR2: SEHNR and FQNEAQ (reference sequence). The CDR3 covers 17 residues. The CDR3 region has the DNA TGTGCCAGCAGCACTCGAGGGGGGGGTAGGAATTACAATGAGCAGTTCTTC. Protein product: CASSTRGGGRNYNEQFF.

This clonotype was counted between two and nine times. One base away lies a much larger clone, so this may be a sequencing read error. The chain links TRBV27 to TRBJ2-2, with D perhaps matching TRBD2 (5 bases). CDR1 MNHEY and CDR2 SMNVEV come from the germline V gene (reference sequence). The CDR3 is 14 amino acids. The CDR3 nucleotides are TGTGCCAGCAGCCGCCTATTGAACACCGGGGAGCTGTCTTTT. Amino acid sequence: CASSRLLNTGELSF.

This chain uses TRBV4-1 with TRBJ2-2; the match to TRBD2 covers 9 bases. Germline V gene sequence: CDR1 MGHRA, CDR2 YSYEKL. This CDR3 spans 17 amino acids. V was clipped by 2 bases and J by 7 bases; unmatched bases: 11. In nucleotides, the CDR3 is TGCGCCAGCAGCCAATACGCGGGAGGGCCATCTATCGGGGAGCTGTTTTTT. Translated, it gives CASSQYAGGPSIGELFF.

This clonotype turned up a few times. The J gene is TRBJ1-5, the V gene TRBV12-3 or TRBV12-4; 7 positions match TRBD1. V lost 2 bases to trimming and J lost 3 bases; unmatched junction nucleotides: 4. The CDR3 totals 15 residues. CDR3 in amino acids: CASSLIQGPNQPQHF. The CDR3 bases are TGTGCCAGCAGTTTAATACAGGGGCCCAATCAGCCCCAGCATTTT.

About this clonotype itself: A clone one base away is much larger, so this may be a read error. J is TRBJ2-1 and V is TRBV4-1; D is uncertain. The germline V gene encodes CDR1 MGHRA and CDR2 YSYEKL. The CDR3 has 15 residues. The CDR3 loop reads CASSQGRQVFNVQFF. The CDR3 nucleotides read TGCGCCAGCAGCCAAGGTCGGCAGGTGTTCAATGTGCAGTTCTTC.

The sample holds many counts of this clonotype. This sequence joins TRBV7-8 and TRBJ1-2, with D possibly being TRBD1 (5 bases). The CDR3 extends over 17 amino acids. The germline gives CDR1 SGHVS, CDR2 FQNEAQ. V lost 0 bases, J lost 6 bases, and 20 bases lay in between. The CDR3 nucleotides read TGTGCCAGCAGCTTAGCCGGGACGGCTTATATTACGGATGGCTACACCTTC. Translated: CASSLAGTAYITDGYTF. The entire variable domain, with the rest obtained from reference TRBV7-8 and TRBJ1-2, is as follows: GAGVSQSPRYKVAKRGQDVALRCDPISGHVSLFWYQQALGQGPEFLTYFQNEAQLDKSGLPSDRFFAERPEGSVSTLKIQRTQQEDSAVYLCASSLAGTAYITDGYTFGSGTRLTVV.

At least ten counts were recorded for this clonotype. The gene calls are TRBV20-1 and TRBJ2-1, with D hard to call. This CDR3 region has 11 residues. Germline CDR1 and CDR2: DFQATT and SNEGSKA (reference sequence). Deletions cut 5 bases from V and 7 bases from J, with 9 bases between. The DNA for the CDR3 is TGCAGTGCTCCCTACCGTAATGAGCAGTTCTTC. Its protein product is CSAPYRNEQFF.

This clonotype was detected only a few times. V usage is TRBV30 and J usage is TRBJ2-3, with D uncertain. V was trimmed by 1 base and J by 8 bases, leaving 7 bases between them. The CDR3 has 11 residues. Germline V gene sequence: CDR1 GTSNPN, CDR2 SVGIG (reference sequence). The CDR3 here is CAWSATRTQYF. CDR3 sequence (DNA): TGTGCCTGGAGTGCCACGCGTACGCAGTATTTT.

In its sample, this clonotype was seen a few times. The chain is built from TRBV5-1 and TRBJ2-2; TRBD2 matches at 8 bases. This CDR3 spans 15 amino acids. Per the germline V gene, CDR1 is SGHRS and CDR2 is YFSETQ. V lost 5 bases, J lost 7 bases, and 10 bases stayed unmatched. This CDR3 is CASSRSGSSNGELFF. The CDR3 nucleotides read TGCGCCAGCAGTCGAAGCGGGAGTTCTAACGGGGAGCTGTTTTTT. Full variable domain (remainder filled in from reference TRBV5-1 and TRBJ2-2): KAGVTQTPRYLIKTRGQQVTLSCSPISGHRSVSWYQQTPGQGLQFLFEYFSETQRNKGNFPGRFSGRQFSNSRSEMNVSTLELGDSALYLCASSRSGSSNGELFFGEGSRLTVL.

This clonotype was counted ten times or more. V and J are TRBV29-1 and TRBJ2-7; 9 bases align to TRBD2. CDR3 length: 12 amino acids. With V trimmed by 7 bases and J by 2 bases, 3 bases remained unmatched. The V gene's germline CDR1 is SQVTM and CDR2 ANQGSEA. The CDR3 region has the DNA TGCAGCGCGGTAGCGGGAGCCTACGAGCAGTACTTC. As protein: CSAVAGAYEQYF.

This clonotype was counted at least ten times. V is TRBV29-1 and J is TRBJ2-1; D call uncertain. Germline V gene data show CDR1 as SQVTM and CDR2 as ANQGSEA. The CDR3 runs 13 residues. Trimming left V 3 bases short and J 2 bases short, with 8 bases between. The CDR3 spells CSVDSPTYNEQFF. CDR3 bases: TGCAGCGTTGATTCGCCAACCTACAATGAGCAGTTCTTC.

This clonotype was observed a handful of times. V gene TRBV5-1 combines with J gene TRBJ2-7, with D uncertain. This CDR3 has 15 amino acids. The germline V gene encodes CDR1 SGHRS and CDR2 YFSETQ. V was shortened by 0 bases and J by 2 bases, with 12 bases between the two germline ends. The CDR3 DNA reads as TGCGCCAGCAGCTTGGCTCCCTCTTATACCTACGAGCAGTACTTC. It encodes CASSLAPSYTYEQYF.

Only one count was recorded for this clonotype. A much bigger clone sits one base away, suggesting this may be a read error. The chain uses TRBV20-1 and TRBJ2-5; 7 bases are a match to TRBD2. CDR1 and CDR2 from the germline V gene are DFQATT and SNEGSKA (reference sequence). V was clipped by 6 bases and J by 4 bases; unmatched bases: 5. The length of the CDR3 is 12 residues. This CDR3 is CSAFLAGETQYF. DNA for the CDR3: TGCAGTGCCTTTTTAGCGGGAGAGACCCAGTACTTC.

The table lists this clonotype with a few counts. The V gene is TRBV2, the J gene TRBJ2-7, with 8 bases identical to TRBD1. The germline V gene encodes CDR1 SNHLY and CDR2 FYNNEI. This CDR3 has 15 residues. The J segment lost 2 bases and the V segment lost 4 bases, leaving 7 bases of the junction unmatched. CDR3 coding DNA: TGTGCCAGCAGTGGTTGGAGGGACAGGCCCTACGAGCAGTACTTC. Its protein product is CASSGWRDRPYEQYF. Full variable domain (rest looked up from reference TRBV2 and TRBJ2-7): EPEVTQTPSHQVTQMGQEVILRCVPISNHLYFYWYRQILGQKVEFLVSFYNNEISEKSEIFDDQFSVERPDGSNFTLKIRSTKLEDSAMYFCASSGWRDRPYEQYFGPGTRLTVT.

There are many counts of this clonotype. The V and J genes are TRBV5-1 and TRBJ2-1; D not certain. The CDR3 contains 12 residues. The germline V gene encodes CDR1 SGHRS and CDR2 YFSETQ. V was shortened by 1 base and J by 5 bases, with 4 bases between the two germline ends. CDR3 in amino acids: CASSLTDNEQFF. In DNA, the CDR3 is TGCGCCAGCAGCTTGACAGACAATGAGCAGTTCTTC.

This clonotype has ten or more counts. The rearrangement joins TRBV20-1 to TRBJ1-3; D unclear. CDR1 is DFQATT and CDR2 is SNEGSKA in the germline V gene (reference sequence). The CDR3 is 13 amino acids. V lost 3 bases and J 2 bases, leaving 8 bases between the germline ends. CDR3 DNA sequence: TGCAGTGCTAGGGGGTACGCTGGAAACACCATATATTTT. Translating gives CSARGYAGNTIYF.

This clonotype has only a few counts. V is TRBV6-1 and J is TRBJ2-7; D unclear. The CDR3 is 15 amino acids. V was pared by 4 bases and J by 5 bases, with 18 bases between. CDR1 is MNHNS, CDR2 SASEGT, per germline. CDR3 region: CASSVSPSDLDEQYF. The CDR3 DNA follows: TGTGCCAGCAGTGTATCCCCTTCGGACCTGGACGAGCAGTACTTC.

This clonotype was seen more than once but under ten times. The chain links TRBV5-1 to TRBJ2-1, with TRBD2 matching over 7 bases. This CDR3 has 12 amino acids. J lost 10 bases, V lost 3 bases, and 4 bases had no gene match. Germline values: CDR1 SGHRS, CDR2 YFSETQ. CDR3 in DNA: TGCGCCAGCAGCTGGACTAGAGGGGAGCAGTTCTTC. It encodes CASSWTRGEQFF.

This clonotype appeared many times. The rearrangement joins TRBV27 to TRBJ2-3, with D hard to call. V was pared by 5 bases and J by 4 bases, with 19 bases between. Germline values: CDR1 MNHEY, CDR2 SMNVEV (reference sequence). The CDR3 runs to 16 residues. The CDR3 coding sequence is TGTGCCAGCAGTACTCGTTTGGCAGAGTTCGCAGATACGCAGTATTTT. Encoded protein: CASSTRLAEFADTQYF.

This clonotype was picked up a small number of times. The CDR3 reads CSAWVNPGNTIYF. The CDR3 region has the DNA TGCAGTGCTTGGGTCAACCCTGGAAACACCATATATTTT. This chain joins TRBV20-1 and TRBJ1-3; D is undetermined. The CDR3 consists of 13 residues. Trimming shortened V by 5 bases and J by 2 bases, and 10 bases separated the two germline ends. In germline, CDR1 is DFQATT, CDR2 SNEGSKA (reference sequence).

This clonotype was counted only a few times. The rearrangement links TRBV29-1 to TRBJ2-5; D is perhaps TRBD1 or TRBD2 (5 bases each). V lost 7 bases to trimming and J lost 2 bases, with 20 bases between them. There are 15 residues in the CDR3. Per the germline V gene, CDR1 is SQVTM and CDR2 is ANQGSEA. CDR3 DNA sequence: TGCAGCGGTCTCCCCCGGGGCGGCGCACAAGAGACCCAGTACTTC. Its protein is CSGLPRGGAQETQYF.